This T cell receptor (beta chain) was found in a study of radiotherapy plus CTLA-4 blockade in lung cancer. The CDR3 is made up of 13 amino acids. Trimming left V 2 bases short and J 4 bases short, with 8 bases between. The V gene's germline CDR1 is MNHNS and CDR2 SASEGT. Generated by immunoSEQ multiplex PCR, the TCRdb table keeps only in-frame clones and is missing some. The repertoire holds 34,000 or so clones, with around 75% as singletons. The specimen comprised peripheral blood, sampled from a patient treated with radiotherapy plus ipilimumab. V usage is TRBV6-1 and J usage is TRBJ1-2; D uncertain. This clonotype was sampled from a human donor with non-small cell lung cancer that progressed on radiotherapy plus ipilimumab. The CDR3 loop is CASSEYSTYGYTF. CDR3 DNA: TGTGCCAGCAGTGAATACAGCACCTATGGCTACACCTTC.